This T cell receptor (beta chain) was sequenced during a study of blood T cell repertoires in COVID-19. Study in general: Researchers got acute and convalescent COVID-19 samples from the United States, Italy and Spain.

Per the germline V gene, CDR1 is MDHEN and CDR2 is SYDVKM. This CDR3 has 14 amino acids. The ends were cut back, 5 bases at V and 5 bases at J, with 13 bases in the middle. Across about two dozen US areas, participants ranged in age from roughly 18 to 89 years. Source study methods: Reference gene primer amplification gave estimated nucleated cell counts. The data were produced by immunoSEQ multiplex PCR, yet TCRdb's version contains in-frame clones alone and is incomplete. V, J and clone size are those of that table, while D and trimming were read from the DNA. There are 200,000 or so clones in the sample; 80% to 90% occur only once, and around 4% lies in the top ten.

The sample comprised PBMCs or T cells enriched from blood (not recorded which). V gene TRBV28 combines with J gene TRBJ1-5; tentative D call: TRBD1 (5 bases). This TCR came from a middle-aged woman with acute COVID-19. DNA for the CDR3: TGTGCCAGCAGTATCCGGGACTCCTATCAGCCCCAGCATTTT. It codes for CASSIRDSYQPQHF.